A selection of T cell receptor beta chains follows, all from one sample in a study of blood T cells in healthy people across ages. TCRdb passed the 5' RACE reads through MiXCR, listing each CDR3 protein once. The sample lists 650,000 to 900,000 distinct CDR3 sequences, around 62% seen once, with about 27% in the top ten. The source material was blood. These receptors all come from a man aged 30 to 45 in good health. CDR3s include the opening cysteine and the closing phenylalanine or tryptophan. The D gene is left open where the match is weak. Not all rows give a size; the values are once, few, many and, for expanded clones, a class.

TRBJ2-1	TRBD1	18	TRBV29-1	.	CSAGGPGQGGNGHNEQFF	TGCAGCGCAGGGGGACCGGGACAGGGAGGGAATGGGCACAATGAGCAGTTCTTC
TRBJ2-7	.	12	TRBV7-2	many	CASSQGAYEQYF	TGTGCCAGCAGCCAAGGGGCCTACGAGCAGTACTTC
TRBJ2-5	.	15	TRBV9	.	CASSVHRSWGETQYF	TGTGCCAGCAGCGTCCACCGTAGTTGGGGAGAGACCCAGTACTTC
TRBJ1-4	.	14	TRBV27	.	CASSFSRANEKLFF	TGTGCCAGCAGTTTTTCCAGGGCTAATGAAAAACTGTTTTTT
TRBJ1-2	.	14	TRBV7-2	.	CASSLVAGHYGYTF	TGTGCCAGCAGCTTAGTGGCAGGACACTATGGCTACACCTTC
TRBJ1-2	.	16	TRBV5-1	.	CASSPAAGILGGGYTF	TGCGCCAGCAGCCCGGCCGCGGGGATTCTGGGTGGTGGCTACACCTTC
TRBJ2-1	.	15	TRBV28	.	CASSQGHEDINEQFF	TGTGCCAGCAGTCAAGGACATGAAGATATCAATGAGCAGTTCTTC
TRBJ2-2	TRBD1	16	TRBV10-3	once	CAISESGTGNTGELFF	TGTGCCATCAGTGAGTCCGGGACAGGGAACACCGGGGAGCTGTTTTTT
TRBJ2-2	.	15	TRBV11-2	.	CASSLIAGSGGELFF	TGTGCCAGCAGCTTAATTGCGGGGAGTGGCGGGGAGCTGTTTTTT
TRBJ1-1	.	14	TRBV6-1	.	CASSEQGSNTEAFF	TGTGCCAGCAGTGAACAGGGGTCGAACACTGAAGCTTTCTTT
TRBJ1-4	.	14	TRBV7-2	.	CASSLNGAREKLFF	TGTGCCAGCAGCTTAAACGGGGCTCGCGAAAAACTGTTTTTT
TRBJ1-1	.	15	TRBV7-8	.	CASSFPQGGDTEAFF	TGTGCCAGCAGCTTTCCACAGGGAGGGGACACTGAAGCTTTCTTT